The clone carrying this T cell receptor (beta chain) was recorded once. V shed 6 bases and J 4 bases; nucleotides not matched to a gene: 9. The CDR3 is made up of 15 amino acids. In germline, CDR1 is MNHEY, CDR2 SVGAGI. The sample belongs to a study of blood T cell repertoires in COVID-19. Produced via immunoSEQ multiplex PCR; TCRdb's table is partial and in-frame only. The sample carries tens of thousands of clones, 80% to 90% recorded once. This chain joins TRBV6-5 and TRBJ2-3, with 8 nucleotides matching TRBD2. This receptor was taken from a middle-aged man with active COVID-19. The sequenced sample consisted of peripheral blood. The CDR3 here is CASRRSTSAPDTQYF. DNA of the CDR3: TGTGCCAGCAGACGATCGACTAGCGCGCCAGATACGCAGTATTTT.